This T cell receptor beta chain was sequenced during a study of OX40 agonist ivuxolimab in advanced cancers. Study at large: An agonistic anti-OX40 (CD134) antibody, ivuxolimab, was used to treat the patients. Partial responses, seen in three patients, involved one hepatocellular carcinoma and two cutaneous melanomas.

A word on this clone: Antigen unknown.

Sequencing used immunoSEQ multiplex PCR; TCRdb keeps in-frame clones, though not all of them. The table lists tens of thousands of clones, about 94% of them singletons. The CDR3 is made up of 14 amino acids. Germline V gives CDR1 MNHNY, CDR2 SVGAGI (reference sequence). Unmatched junction bases numbered 3, after V lost 6 bases and J lost 5 bases. General observations from the study: At 0.1 to 3.0 mg/kg and by week 6, clonal expansion occurred in CD4+ and CD8+ blood T cells. Some nonresponders likewise displayed low normalized T-cell clonal expansion.

The sequences come from CD4+ or CD8+ T cells sorted from blood, collected in a trial of the OX40 agonist ivuxolimab. The source is an adult with an advanced solid tumor such as melanoma, head and neck, liver or kidney cancer. The chain uses TRBV6-6 and TRBJ2-7, with TRBD2 matching over 14 bases. This CDR3 is CASRSTSGRDEQYF. DNA of the CDR3: TGTGCCAGCAGATCGACTAGCGGGAGGGACGAGCAGTACTTC.